The sequence of this T cell receptor (beta chain) was determined in a study of blood T cell repertoires in COVID-19. Some clones are missing from TCRdb's copy, which holds only in-frame ones; the method was immunoSEQ multiplex PCR. The data show some 200,000 clones, 60% to 85% seen once. What was sequenced was peripheral blood. The receptor comes from a woman aged 70-85 years with acute or convalescent COVID-19.

CDR3: CASSVSNEQFF. CDR3 DNA: TGTGCCAGCAGCGTCAGCAATGAGCAGTTCTTC. The chain combines TRBV5-5 with TRBJ2-1; no clear D. Trimming pared 4 bases from V and 6 bases from J, leaving 5 bases between. The germline V gene encodes CDR1 SGHKS and CDR2 YYEKEE (reference sequence). The CDR3 covers 11 residues.